This section outlines one TCR beta chain sequence together with its context. Trimming took off 6 bases at V and 5 bases at J, with 25 bases between the two ends. This CDR3 region has 17 residues. Germline V gives CDR1 SNHLY, CDR2 FYNNEI. Source study methods: The assay estimated nucleated cells by amplifying reference gene primers. Method: immunoSEQ multiplex PCR; TCRdb's copy keeps in-frame clones and lacks some. D and trimming were read from the DNA, whereas the V and J calls and clone size are those reported in that table. The top ten clones hold roughly 0.88% of a sample with about 100,000 clones, just over 90% of them seen once. This entry belongs to a study of blood T cell repertoires in COVID-19. Study background: Sites across the United States, Italy and Spain contributed samples from acute and convalescent COVID-19.

Sequencing was performed on peripheral blood. J is TRBJ1-1 and V is TRBV2, with D possibly TRBD1 on 6 matching bases. This TCR came from a man in his fifties or sixties with acute or convalescent COVID-19. The CDR3 is CASRKGVTGSKDTEAFF. CDR3 coding DNA: TGTGCCAGCAGAAAGGGCGTTACAGGGAGTAAAGATACTGAAGCTTTCTTT.